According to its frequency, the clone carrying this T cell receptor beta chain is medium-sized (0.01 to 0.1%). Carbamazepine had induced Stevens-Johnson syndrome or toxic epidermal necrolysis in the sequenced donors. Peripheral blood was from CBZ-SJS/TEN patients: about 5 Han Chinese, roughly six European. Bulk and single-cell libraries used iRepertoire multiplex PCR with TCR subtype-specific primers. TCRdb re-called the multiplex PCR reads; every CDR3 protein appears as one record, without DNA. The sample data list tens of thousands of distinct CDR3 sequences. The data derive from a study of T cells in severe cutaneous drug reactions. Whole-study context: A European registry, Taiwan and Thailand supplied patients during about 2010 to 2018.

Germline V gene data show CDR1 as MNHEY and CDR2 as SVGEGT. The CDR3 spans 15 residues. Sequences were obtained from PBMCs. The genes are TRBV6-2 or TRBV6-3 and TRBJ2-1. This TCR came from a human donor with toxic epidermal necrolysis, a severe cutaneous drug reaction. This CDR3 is CASSYETVSYNEQFF.